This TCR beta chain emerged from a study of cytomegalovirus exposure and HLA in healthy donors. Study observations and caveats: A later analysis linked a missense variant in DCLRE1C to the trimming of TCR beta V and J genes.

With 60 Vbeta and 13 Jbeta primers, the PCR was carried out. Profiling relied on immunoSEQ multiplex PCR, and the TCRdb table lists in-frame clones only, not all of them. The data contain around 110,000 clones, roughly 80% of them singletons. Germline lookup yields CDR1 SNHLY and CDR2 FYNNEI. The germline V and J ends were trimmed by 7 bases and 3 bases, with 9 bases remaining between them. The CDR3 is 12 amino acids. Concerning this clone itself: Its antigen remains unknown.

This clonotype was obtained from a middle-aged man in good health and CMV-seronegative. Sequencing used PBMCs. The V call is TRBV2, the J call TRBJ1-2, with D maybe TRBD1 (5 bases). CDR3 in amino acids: CASTGLDYGYTF. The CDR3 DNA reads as TGTGCCAGCACGGGACTCGACTATGGCTACACCTTC.